This entry describes one T cell receptor beta chain. Its specificity is unknown. These data belong to a study of T cell repertoires in cytomegalovirus infection. Study background: CMV infection and matching HLA type were both indicated by public TCR beta signatures. Findings and limits, study-wide: Identification of carriers of CMV plus the relevant HLA was achieved through cumulative public TCR beta family frequency. CMV-specific TCR beta clonotypes restricted by HLA-C were the ones dominating the ex vivo response.

A single record per CDR3 protein comes from TCRdb applying MiXCR to the reads. Counted here are 380,000 or so distinct CDR3 sequences, just under 35% occurring once; the ten biggest clones make up roughly 13%. With 2 bases removed from V and 7 bases from J, the gap between germline ends came to 5 bases. The CDR3 has 12 amino acids. Per the germline V gene, CDR1 is MNHGY and CDR2 is SAAAGT. The specimen comprised cultured PBMCs, sampled from culture after CMV antigen stimulation. The TCR originated in a human donor in good health (CMV status not recorded). Some clones in this sample may be carry-over from other donors' samples. The chain has TRBV6-8 and TRBJ1-4; unclear D gene. This CDR3 reads CASSYSGEKLFF. For the CDR3, the DNA is TGTGCCAGCAGTTACAGTGGTGAAAAACTGTTTTTT.